A selection of T cell receptor beta chains follows, all from one sample in a study of identical twins. Each CDR3 protein gets one entry after TCRdb re-called the 5' RACE reads with MiXCR. The sample has over 200,000 distinct CDR3 sequences; over 8% are singletons. The sequencing sample was made of memory (CD45RO+) T cells sorted from blood. The receptors come from a woman younger than 35 in good health. CDR3s include the opening cysteine and the closing phenylalanine or tryptophan. Fields, in order: clone size, D gene, V gene, J gene, CDR3 protein, CDR3 DNA. The D gene is left open where the match is weak. Some rows have no size entry. The others give once, few or many, or a class for an expanded clone.

>NA|NA|TRBV25-1|TRBJ2-6
CASSPFGSSGANVLTF
TGTGCCAGCAGCCCTTTTGGGAGCTCTGGGGCCAACGTCCTGACTTTC
>NA|NA|TRBV18|TRBJ2-5
CASSPWTDQETQYF
TGTGCCAGCTCACCATGGACAGACCAAGAGACCCAGTACTTC
>NA|NA|TRBV7-9|TRBJ1-4
CASSLGGGDNEKLFF
TGTGCCAGCAGCTTAGGGGGAGGGGATAATGAAAAACTGTTTTTT
>many|TRBD2|TRBV5-5|TRBJ2-1
CASTLGTSSWDEQFF
TGTGCCAGCACCTTAGGGACTAGCTCTTGGGATGAGCAGTTCTTC
>few|NA|TRBV6-6|TRBJ1-4
CASSWGKEKLFF
TGTGCCAGCAGTTGGGGGAAGGAAAAACTGTTTTTT
>NA|NA|TRBV6-1|TRBJ2-1
CASSEVTDLGEQFF
TGTGCCAGCAGTGAAGTTACGGACCTCGGTGAGCAGTTCTTC
>many|TRBD2|TRBV12-3/TRBV12-4|TRBJ2-1
CASSFIAGLGNEQFF
TGTGCCAGCAGTTTTATAGCGGGGTTAGGAAATGAGCAGTTCTTC
>many|NA|TRBV5-6|TRBJ1-1
CASSGRGEAFF
TGTGCCAGCAGCGGCCGAGGTGAAGCTTTCTTT
>NA|TRBD1|TRBV5-1|TRBJ1-1
CASTGQGMNTEAFF
TGCGCCAGCACCGGACAGGGGATGAACACTGAAGCTTTCTTT
>few|TRBD1|TRBV5-1|TRBJ1-6
CASSYARDRENSPLHF
TGCGCCAGCAGCTACGCCCGGGACAGGGAAAATTCACCCCTCCACTTT
>NA|TRBD1|TRBV29-1|TRBJ2-3
CSVEQQGAGGDTQYF
TGCAGCGTTGAACAACAGGGGGCTGGTGGGGATACGCAGTATTTT
>many|TRBD2|TRBV5-1|TRBJ2-2
CASSFRPGLAYTGELFF
TGCGCCAGCAGCTTTAGACCGGGACTAGCGTACACCGGGGAGCTGTTTTTT
>many|NA|TRBV20-1|TRBJ2-7
CSAGRGRYEQYF
TGCAGCGCGGGCAGGGGACGATACGAGCAGTACTTC
>few|TRBD2|TRBV5-4|TRBJ2-1
CASSAGTSIYNEQFF
TGTGCCAGCAGCGCCGGGACTAGCATCTACAATGAGCAGTTCTTC
>NA|TRBD2|TRBV27|TRBJ2-1
CASSSALAGGLFNEQFF
TGTGCCAGCAGTTCAGCACTAGCGGGAGGGCTCTTCAATGAGCAGTTCTTC
>NA|TRBD1|TRBV12-3/TRBV12-4|TRBJ1-2
CASRAWDRNYGYTF
TGTGCCAGCAGAGCCTGGGACAGGAACTATGGCTACACCTTC
>NA|NA|TRBV10-3|TRBJ2-1
CAISGQTSYNEQFF
TGTGCCATCAGTGGACAGACCTCCTACAATGAGCAGTTCTTC
>many|TRBD2|TRBV6-2/TRBV6-3|TRBJ2-7
CASSGLESRYEQYF
TGTGCCAGCAGCGGACTAGAAAGTAGGTACGAGCAGTACTTC
>many|TRBD1|TRBV6-1|TRBJ2-1
CASGLIGQGFDEQFF
TGTGCCAGCGGTCTAATAGGACAGGGGTTTGATGAGCAGTTCTTC
>few|NA|TRBV12-3/TRBV12-4|TRBJ1-5
CASSFRNQPQHF
TGTGCCAGCAGTTTTAGGAATCAGCCCCAGCATTTT
>many|NA|TRBV20-1|TRBJ2-3
CSACRLDFTDTQYF
TGCAGTGCTTGTAGACTCGATTTTACAGATACGCAGTATTTT
>few|NA|TRBV5-1|TRBJ2-1
CASSLEGVGLRYNEQFF
TGCGCCAGCAGCTTGGAGGGCGTGGGGCTCAGGTACAATGAGCAGTTCTTC
>NA|NA|TRBV7-6|TRBJ1-1
CASSLDGRATEAFF
TGTGCCAGCAGCTTAGATGGCAGGGCGACTGAAGCTTTCTTT
>many|NA|TRBV15|TRBJ2-1
CATSYGGDEQFF
TGTGCCACCTCGTATGGAGGGGATGAGCAGTTCTTC
>NA|NA|TRBV20-1|TRBJ2-3
CSAYTTFGIAGLPPGTQYF
TGCAGTGCTTACACGACGTTTGGGATCGCGGGGCTTCCTCCTGGTACGCAGTATTTT
>NA|NA|TRBV5-1|TRBJ2-1
CASTGGQHDYNEQFF
TGCGCCAGCACTGGGGGGCAACACGACTACAATGAGCAGTTCTTC
>NA|NA|TRBV20-1|TRBJ2-1
CSARPLTRSYNEQFF
TGCAGTGCTAGACCGCTAACCCGATCCTACAATGAGCAGTTCTTC
>NA|NA|TRBV4-2|TRBJ2-3
CASSQDERSTDTQYF
TGTGCCAGCAGCCAAGACGAGAGGAGCACAGATACGCAGTATTTT
>few|NA|TRBV29-1|TRBJ2-1
CSAPATSAYNEQFF
TGCAGTGCTCCAGCGACAAGCGCCTACAATGAGCAGTTCTTC
>many|NA|TRBV5-1|TRBJ2-2
CASSPTQGGDTGELFF
TGCGCCAGCAGCCCCACTCAGGGAGGTGACACCGGGGAGCTGTTTTTT
>many|NA|TRBV20-1|TRBJ2-7
CSAGTWGDSYEQYF
TGCAGTGCTGGGACCTGGGGGGACTCCTACGAGCAGTACTTC
>many|TRBD2|TRBV20-1|TRBJ2-5
CSGTGLAETQYF
TGCAGTGGAACGGGACTAGCGGAGACCCAGTACTTC
>few|NA|TRBV5-1|TRBJ1-1
CASTPGEGRTKAAFF
TGCGCCAGCACCCCCGGTGAGGGCCGGACGAAGGCAGCTTTCTTT
>few|TRBD2|TRBV5-1|TRBJ2-5
CASSLTGTSGETQYF
TGCGCCAGCAGCTTAACCGGGACTAGCGGAGAGACCCAGTACTTC
>NA|TRBD1|TRBV20-1|TRBJ1-1
CSASSPTGVGAFF
TGCAGTGCTAGTTCCCCGACAGGGGTTGGAGCTTTCTTT
>few|NA|TRBV5-1|TRBJ1-1
CASSSQTYDTEAFF
TGCGCCAGCAGCTCCCAGACCTATGACACTGAAGCTTTCTTT